The sequence of this T cell receptor beta chain was determined in a study of blood T cell repertoires in COVID-19. In the study overall: The analysed material was cDNA or gDNA that came from T cells, B-cell-depleted T cells, or PBMCs.

How the authors handled the data: Amplification from reference gene primers served as the basis for estimated nucleated cell counts. Using immunoSEQ multiplex PCR, the repertoire was profiled, and TCRdb retains in-frame clones only, with some absent. That table gives V, J and clone size, and the DNA gave D and trimming. The sample lists about 220,000 clones; around 90% were seen once. The CDR3 runs to 15 residues. V dropped 0 bases and J dropped 1 base, with 10 bases sitting between them. CDR1 and CDR2 from the germline V gene are LNHNV and YYDKDF (reference sequence). The study assigned cohorts using participant-reported clinical history.

V usage is TRBV15 and J usage is TRBJ2-7, with D possibly being TRBD1 (5 bases). Specimen: PBMCs or T cells enriched from blood (not recorded which). The clonotype comes from a man aged 25-40 years who had been exposed to COVID-19. This chain's CDR3 is CATSREAQGSYEQYF. The CDR3 DNA sequence: TGTGCCACCAGCAGAGAAGCCCAGGGTTCCTACGAGCAGTACTTC.